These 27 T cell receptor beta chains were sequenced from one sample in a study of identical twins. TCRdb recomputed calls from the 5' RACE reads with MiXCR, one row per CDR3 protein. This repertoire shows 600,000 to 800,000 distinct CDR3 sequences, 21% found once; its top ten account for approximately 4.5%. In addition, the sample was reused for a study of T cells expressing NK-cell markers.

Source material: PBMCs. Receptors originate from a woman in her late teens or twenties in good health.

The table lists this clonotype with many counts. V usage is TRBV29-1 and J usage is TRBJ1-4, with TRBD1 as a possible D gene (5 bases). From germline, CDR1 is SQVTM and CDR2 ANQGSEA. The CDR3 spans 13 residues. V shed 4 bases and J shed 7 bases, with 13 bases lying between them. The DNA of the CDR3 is TGCAGCGTTGCGCAGGGTTGGGGTGAAAAACTGTTTTTT. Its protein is CSVAQGWGEKLFF.

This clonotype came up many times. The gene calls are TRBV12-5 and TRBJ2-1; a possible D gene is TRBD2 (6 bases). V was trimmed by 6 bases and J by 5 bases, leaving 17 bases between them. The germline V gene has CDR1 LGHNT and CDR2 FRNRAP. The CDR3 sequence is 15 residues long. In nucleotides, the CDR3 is TGTGCTAGTGGGACGGGACTGGGAACGAACAATGAGCAGTTCTTC. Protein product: CASGTGLGTNNEQFF.

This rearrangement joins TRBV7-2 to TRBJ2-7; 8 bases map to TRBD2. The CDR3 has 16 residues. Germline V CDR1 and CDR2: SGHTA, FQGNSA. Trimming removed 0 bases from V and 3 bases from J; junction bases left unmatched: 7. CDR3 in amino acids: CASSLAGLAGNYEQYF. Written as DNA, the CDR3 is TGTGCCAGCAGCTTAGCAGGGCTAGCGGGTAACTACGAGCAGTACTTC.

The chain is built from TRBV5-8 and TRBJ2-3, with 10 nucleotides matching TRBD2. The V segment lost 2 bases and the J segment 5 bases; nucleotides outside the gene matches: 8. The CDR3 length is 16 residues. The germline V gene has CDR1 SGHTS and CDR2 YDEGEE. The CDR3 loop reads CASSFTGTSVGDTQYF. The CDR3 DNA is TGTGCCAGCAGCTTCACCGGGACTAGCGTGGGAGATACGCAGTATTTT.

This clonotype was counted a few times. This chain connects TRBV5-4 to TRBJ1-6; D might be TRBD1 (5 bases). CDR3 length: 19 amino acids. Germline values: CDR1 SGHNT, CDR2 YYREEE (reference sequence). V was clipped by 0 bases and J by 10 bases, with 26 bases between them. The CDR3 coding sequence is TGTGCCAGCAGCTTGGGATCATGGAGGGGAGCCGGGCAGGGATCACCCCTCCACTTT. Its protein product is CASSLGSWRGAGQGSPLHF.

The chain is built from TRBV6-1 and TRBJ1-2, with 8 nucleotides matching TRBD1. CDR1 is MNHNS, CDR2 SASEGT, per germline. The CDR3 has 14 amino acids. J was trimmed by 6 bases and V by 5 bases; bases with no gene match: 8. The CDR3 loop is CASSPPGQGHGYTF. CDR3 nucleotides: TGTGCCAGCAGTCCCCCAGGACAGGGCCATGGCTACACCTTC.

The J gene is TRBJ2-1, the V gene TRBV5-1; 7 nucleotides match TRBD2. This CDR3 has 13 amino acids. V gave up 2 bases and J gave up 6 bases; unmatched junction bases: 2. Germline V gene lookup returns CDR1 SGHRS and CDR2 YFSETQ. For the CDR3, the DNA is TGCGCCAGCAGCTTTTCTAGCGGCAATGAGCAGTTCTTC. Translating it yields CASSFSSGNEQFF.

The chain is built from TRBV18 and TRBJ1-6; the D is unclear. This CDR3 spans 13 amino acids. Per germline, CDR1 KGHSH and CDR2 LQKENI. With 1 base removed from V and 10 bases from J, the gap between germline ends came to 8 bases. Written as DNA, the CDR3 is TGTGCCAGCTCACCACATAGGGAATCACCCCTCCACTTT. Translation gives CASSPHRESPLHF.

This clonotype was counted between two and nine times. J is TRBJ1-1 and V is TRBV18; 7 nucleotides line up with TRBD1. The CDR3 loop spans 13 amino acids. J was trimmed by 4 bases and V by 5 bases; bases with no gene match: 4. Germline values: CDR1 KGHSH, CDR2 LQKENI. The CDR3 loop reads CASSRGLGTEAFF. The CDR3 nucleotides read TGTGCCAGCTCAAGGGGGCTTGGCACTGAAGCTTTCTTT.

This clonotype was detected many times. DNA of the CDR3: TGCAGTGCTAGGCGTGCCCAGGGGACAGATACGCAGTATTTT. It translates to CSARRAQGTDTQYF. The chain couples TRBV20-1 to TRBJ2-3, with TRBD1 as a possible D gene (6 bases). This CDR3 region has 14 residues. Trimming removed 3 bases at V and 3 bases at J, with 13 bases between. Germline CDR1 reads DFQATT; CDR2 reads SNEGSKA (reference sequence).

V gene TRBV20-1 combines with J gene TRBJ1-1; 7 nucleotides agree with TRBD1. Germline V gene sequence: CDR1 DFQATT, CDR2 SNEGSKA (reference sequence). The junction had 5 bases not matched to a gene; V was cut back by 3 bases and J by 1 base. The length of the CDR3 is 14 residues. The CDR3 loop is CSARRGQWNTEAFF. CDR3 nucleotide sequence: TGCAGTGCTAGGAGGGGACAGTGGAACACTGAAGCTTTCTTT.

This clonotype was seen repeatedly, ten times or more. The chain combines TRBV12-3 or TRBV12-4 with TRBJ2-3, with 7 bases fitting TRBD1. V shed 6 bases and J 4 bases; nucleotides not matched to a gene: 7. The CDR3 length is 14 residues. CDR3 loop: CASSLARGPDTQYF. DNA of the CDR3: TGTGCCAGCAGCTTGGCAAGGGGGCCAGATACGCAGTATTTT.

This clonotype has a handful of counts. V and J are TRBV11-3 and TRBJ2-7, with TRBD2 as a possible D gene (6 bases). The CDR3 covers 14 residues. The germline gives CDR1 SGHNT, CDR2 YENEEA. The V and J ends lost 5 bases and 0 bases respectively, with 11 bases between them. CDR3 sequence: CASSVTRGSYEQYF. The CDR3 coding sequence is TGTGCCAGCAGCGTGACGCGGGGCTCCTACGAGCAGTACTTC.

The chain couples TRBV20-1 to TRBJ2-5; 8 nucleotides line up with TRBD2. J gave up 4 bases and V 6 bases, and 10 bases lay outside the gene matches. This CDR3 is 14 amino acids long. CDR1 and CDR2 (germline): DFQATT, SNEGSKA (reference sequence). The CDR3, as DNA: TGCAGTGCAACCTACGGGGGGGAATCAGAGACCCAGTACTTC. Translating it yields CSATYGGESETQYF.

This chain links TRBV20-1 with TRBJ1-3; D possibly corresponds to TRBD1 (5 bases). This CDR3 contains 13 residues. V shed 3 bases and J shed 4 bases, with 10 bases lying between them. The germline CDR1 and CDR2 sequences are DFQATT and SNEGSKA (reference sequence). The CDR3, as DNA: TGCAGTGCTAGGGGGACCAGGGGAAACACCATATATTTT. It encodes CSARGTRGNTIYF.

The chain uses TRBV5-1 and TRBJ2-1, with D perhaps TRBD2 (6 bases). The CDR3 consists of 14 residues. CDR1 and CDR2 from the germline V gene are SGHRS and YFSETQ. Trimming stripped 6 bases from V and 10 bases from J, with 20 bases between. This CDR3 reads CASTFRDFDREQFF. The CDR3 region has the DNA TGCGCCAGCACTTTCCGGGACTTCGACAGAGAGCAGTTCTTC. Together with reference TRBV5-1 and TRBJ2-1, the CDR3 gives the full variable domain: KAGVTQTPRYLIKTRGQQVTLSCSPISGHRSVSWYQQTPGQGLQFLFEYFSETQRNKGNFPGRFSGRQFSNSRSEMNVSTLELGDSALYLCASTFRDFDREQFFGPGTRLTVL.

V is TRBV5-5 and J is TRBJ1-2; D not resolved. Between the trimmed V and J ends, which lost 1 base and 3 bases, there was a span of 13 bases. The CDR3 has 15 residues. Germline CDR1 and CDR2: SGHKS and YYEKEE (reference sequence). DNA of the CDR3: TGTGCCAGCAGCTTGACCGAAGGCAGGTACTATGGCTACACCTTC. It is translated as CASSLTEGRYYGYTF.

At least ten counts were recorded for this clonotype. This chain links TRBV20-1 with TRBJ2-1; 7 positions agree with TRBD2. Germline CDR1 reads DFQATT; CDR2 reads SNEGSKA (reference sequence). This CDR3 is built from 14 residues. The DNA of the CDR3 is TGCAGGTTCTCCGCGGGAGCGTCCTACAATGAGCAGTTCTTC. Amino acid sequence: CRFSAGASYNEQFF.

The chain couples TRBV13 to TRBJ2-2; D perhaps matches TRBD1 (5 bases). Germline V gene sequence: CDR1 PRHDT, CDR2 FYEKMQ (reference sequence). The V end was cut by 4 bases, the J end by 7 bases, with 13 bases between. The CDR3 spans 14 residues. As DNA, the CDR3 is TGTGCCAGCAGCTACTCTCAGGGTATCGGGGAGCTGTTTTTT. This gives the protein CASSYSQGIGELFF.

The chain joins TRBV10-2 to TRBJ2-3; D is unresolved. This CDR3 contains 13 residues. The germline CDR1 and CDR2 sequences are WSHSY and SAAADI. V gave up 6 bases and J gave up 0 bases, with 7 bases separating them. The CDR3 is CASRNLSTDTQYF. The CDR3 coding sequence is TGCGCCAGCAGGAACCTTAGCACAGATACGCAGTATTTT.

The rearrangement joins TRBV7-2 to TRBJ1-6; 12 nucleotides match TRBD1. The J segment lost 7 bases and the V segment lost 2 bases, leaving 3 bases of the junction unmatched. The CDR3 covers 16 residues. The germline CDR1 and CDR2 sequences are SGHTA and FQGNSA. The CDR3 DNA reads TGTGCCAGCAGCTTATTCGGGACAGGGGGCAATTCACCCCTCCACTTT. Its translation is CASSLFGTGGNSPLHF.

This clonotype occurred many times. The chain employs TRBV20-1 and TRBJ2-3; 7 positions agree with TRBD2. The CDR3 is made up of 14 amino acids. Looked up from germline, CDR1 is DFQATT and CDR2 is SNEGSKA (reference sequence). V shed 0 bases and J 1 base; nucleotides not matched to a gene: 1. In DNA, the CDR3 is TGCAGTGCTAGAGATGCGGGAGGCACAGATACGCAGTATTTT. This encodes CSARDAGGTDTQYF.

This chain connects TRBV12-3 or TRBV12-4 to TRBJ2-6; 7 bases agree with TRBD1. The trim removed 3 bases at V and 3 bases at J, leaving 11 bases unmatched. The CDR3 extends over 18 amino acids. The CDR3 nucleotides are TGTGCCAGCAGTTTTTCCCGGAACAGGGGATTTGGGGCCAACGTCCTGACTTTC. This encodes CASSFSRNRGFGANVLTF.

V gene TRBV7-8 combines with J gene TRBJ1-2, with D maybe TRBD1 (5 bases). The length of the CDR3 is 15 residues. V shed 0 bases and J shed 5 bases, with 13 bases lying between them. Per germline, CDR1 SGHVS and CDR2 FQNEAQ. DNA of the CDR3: TGTGCCAGCAGCTTAGCGGTCACAGGTCTATATGGCTACACCTTC. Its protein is CASSLAVTGLYGYTF.

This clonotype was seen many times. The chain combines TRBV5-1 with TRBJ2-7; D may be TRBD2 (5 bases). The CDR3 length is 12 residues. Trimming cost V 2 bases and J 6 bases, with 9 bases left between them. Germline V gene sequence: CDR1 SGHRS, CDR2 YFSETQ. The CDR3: CASSLAGGEQYF. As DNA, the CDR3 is TGCGCCAGCAGCTTAGCAGGAGGCGAGCAGTACTTC.

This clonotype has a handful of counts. The chain's CDR3 is CASSRDRWGTEAFF. The CDR3 DNA reads as TGTGCCAGCAGTAGGGACAGATGGGGCACTGAAGCTTTCTTT. The chain recombines TRBV6-1 with TRBJ1-1; TRBD1 aligns across 7 bases. This CDR3 region has 14 residues. J gave up 4 bases and V 5 bases, and 7 bases lay outside the gene matches. In germline, CDR1 is MNHNS, CDR2 SASEGT.

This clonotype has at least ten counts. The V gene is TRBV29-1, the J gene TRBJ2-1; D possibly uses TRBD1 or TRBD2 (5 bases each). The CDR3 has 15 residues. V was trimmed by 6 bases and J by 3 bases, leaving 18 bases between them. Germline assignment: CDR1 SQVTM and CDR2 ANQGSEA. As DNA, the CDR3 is TGCAGCGTCACATCGGGACCGTCCCTCTACAATGAGCAGTTCTTC. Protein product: CSVTSGPSLYNEQFF.